This TCR beta chain originates from a study of blood T cell repertoires in COVID-19. Profiling relied on immunoSEQ multiplex PCR, and the TCRdb table lists in-frame clones only, not all of them. Of about 120,000 clones listed, 90% were seen once; the top ten hold about 3.8%. Germline V gives CDR1 SGHDN, CDR2 FVKESK. Trimming cost V 1 base and J 4 bases; bases outside gene matches: 5. CDR3 length: 16 residues. The sequenced sample consisted of peripheral blood. The TCR sequence derives from a woman in her sixties or seventies with COVID-19, enrolled during active disease. This chain connects TRBV14 to TRBJ2-4, with 9 bases aligning to TRBD1. The CDR3, as DNA: TGTGCCAGCAGCCAAGTCGGGGGACAGGGAAAAAACATTCAGTACTTC. Residues: CASSQVGGQGKNIQYF.